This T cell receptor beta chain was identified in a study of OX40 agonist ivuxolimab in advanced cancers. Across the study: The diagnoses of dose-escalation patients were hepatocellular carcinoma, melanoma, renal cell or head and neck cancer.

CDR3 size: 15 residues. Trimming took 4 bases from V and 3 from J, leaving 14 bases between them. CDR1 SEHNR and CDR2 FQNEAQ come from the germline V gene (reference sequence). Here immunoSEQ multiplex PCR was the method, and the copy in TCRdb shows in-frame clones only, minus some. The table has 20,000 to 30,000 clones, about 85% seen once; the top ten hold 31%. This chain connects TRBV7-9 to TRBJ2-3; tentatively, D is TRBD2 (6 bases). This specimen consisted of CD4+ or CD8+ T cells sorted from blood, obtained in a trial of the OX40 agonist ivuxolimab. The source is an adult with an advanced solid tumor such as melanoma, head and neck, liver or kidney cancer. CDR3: CASSSTGTLTDTQYF. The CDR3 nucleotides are TGTGCCAGCAGCTCCACGGGGACTTTGACAGATACGCAGTATTTT.